Below are 17 T cell receptor beta chains sequenced from a single sample in a study of blood T cell repertoires in COVID-19. Profiling relied on immunoSEQ multiplex PCR, and the TCRdb table lists in-frame clones only, not all of them. The sample includes 99,000 or so clones, 91% of them seen just once. The sample was peripheral blood. The source is a human donor in a cohort sampled during active COVID-19.

The V gene is TRBV7-2, the J gene TRBJ2-1; 7 nucleotides agree with TRBD2. This CDR3 spans 16 amino acids. The V segment lost 4 bases and the J segment 1 base; nucleotides outside the gene matches: 7. Germline V gives CDR1 SGHTA, CDR2 FQGNSA. The CDR3 sequence is CASSSQAAGSYNEQFF. Here the CDR3 DNA reads TGTGCCAGCAGCTCACAAGCAGCGGGGTCCTACAATGAGCAGTTCTTC.

This clone appeared a single time. This rearrangement joins TRBV4-1 to TRBJ2-7, with 7 bases matching TRBD2. After removal of 3 bases from V and 2 bases from J, the junction contained 7 bases not matched to a gene. Germline V gene sequence: CDR1 MGHRA, CDR2 YSYEKL. This CDR3 has 15 amino acids. The DNA for the CDR3 is TGCGCCAGCAGCCAGCCAGTGGGAGGGACCTACGAGCAGTACTTC. The encoded protein is CASSQPVGGTYEQYF.

This chain links TRBV4-2 with TRBJ2-7; the match to TRBD2 covers 12 bases. Germline V gene sequence: CDR1 LGHNA, CDR2 YNFKEQ. The V gene end was trimmed by 3 bases and the J gene end by 3 bases; junction bases not matched to a gene: 3. The CDR3 runs to 15 residues. The DNA of the CDR3 is TGTGCCAGCAGCCACGGACTAGCGGGACTCTACGAGCAGTACTTC. As protein: CASSHGLAGLYEQYF.

The chain links TRBV5-4 to TRBJ2-3, with 8 bases matching TRBD2. J gave up 3 bases and V 1 base, and 4 bases lay outside the gene matches. CDR1 is SGHNT, CDR2 YYREEE, per germline (reference sequence). This CDR3 comprises 15 residues. In nucleotides, the CDR3 is TGTGCCAGCAGCTTGATGGGACTAGTAACAGATACGCAGTATTTT. Encoded protein: CASSLMGLVTDTQYF.

V gene TRBV11-2 combines with J gene TRBJ1-2; 7 bases align to TRBD1. The germline V gene encodes CDR1 SGHAT and CDR2 FQNNGV. The V segment lost 5 bases and the J segment 7 bases; nucleotides outside the gene matches: 10. This CDR3 comprises 14 residues. The CDR3 region has the DNA TGTGCCAGCAGCACCCAGACAGGGAGCGGTGGCTACACCTTC. This encodes CASSTQTGSGGYTF.

V usage is TRBV5-1 and J usage is TRBJ2-7; no definite D call. There are 15 residues in the CDR3. The V and J ends lost 0 bases and 1 base respectively, with 11 bases between them. Per the germline V gene, CDR1 is SGHRS and CDR2 is YFSETQ. The CDR3 bases are TGCGCCAGCAGCTTGGGGGCCCCCCTATCCTACGAGCAGTACTTC. It encodes CASSLGAPLSYEQYF.

The J gene is TRBJ2-7, the V gene TRBV7-2; 13 nucleotides line up with TRBD2. V lost 0 bases and J lost 3; bases outside the gene matches: 8. CDR3 length: 18 amino acids. Germline assignment: CDR1 SGHTA and CDR2 FQGNSA. Here the CDR3 reads CASSLARTSGSLLYEQYF. The CDR3, as DNA: TGTGCCAGCAGCTTAGCGAGGACTAGCGGGAGTCTTCTCTACGAGCAGTACTTC.

The V and J genes are TRBV3-1 (or the pseudogene TRBV3-2) and TRBJ2-1; no reliable D call. This CDR3 region has 15 residues. V dropped 0 bases and J dropped 2 bases, with 8 bases sitting between them. CDR1 LGHDT and CDR2 YNNKEL come from the germline V gene (reference sequence). CDR3 region: CASSQDILTYNEQFF. The CDR3 DNA reads TGTGCCAGCAGCCAAGATATCCTAACCTACAATGAGCAGTTCTTC.

The chain links TRBV4-1 to TRBJ2-5; 11 positions match TRBD2. V trimming: 4 bases; J trimming: 1 base; junction bases outside the gene matches: 2. This CDR3 contains 15 residues. CDR1 and CDR2 (germline): MGHRA, YSYEKL. The CDR3 loop reads CASSPSGRPQETQYF. Written as DNA, the CDR3 is TGCGCCAGCAGCCCTAGCGGGAGGCCCCAAGAGACCCAGTACTTC.

This clone has only one observation. The rearrangement uses TRBV11-3 and TRBJ2-1, with 7 bases lining up with TRBD1. J was trimmed by 4 bases and V by 4 bases; bases with no gene match: 1. The CDR3 contains 13 residues. CDR1 and CDR2 (germline): SGHNT, YENEEA. The chain's CDR3 is CASSSGQYNEQFF. CDR3 coding DNA: TGTGCCAGCAGCTCGGGACAGTACAATGAGCAGTTCTTC.

The genes are TRBV10-1 and TRBJ2-6, with D possibly matching TRBD1 (5 bases). The V gene's germline CDR1 is WNHNN and CDR2 SYGVQD (reference sequence). V gave up 2 bases and J gave up 0 bases, with 14 bases separating them. The CDR3 length is 18 residues. DNA of the CDR3: TGCGCCAGCAGTGAGGAGACAGTTAGTTTCTCTGGGGCCAACGTCCTGACTTTC. Its protein is CASSEETVSFSGANVLTF.

J is TRBJ1-4 and V is TRBV30; 9 nucleotides agree with TRBD1. CDR1 GTSNPN and CDR2 SVGIG come from the germline V gene (reference sequence). The CDR3 has 19 amino acids. The V segment lost 5 bases and the J segment 1 base; nucleotides outside the gene matches: 17. Written as DNA, the CDR3 is TGTGCCTGGGAGGGTCAAATACAGGGGGCCCTCATAACTAATGAAAAACTGTTTTTT. It specifies CAWEGQIQGALITNEKLFF. Using reference TRBV30 and TRBJ1-4 for the parts outside the CDR3, the full variable domain is SQTIHQWPATLVQPVGSPLSLECTVEGTSNPNLYWYRQAAGRGLQLLFYSVGIGQISSEVPQNLSASRPQDRQFILSSKKLLLSDSGFYLCAWEGQIQGALITNEKLFFGSGTQLSVL.

The chain combines TRBV18 with TRBJ1-5, with TRBD1 matching over 7 bases. CDR1 and CDR2 from the germline V gene are KGHSH and LQKENI. The CDR3 has 16 amino acids. V trimming: 5 bases; J trimming: 6 bases; junction bases outside the gene matches: 13. CDR3 protein: CASSNRGTQGFQPQHF. CDR3 coding DNA: TGTGCCAGCTCAAACAGAGGAACACAGGGGTTTCAGCCCCAGCATTTT.

V is TRBV11-1 and J is TRBJ2-7; D not resolved. V was cut by 1 base and J by 2 bases, with 6 bases left in between. The CDR3 has 13 amino acids. Looked up from germline, CDR1 is SGHAT and CDR2 is FQDESV (reference sequence). CDR3: CASSLGLTYEQYF. In DNA form, the CDR3 reads TGTGCCAGCAGCTTAGGACTGACCTACGAGCAGTACTTC.

This chain connects TRBV24-1 to TRBJ2-5; TRBD1 agrees at 8 bases. The CDR3 covers 15 residues. Germline assignment: CDR1 KGHDR and CDR2 SFDVKD. V lost 6 bases, J lost 0 bases, and 5 bases stayed unmatched. CDR3 sequence: CATSRTGSDQETQYF. DNA for the CDR3: TGTGCCACCAGTAGGACAGGGAGTGACCAAGAGACCCAGTACTTC.

The J gene is TRBJ2-1, the V gene TRBV7-8; D is possibly TRBD2 (5 bases). CDR1 is SGHVS and CDR2 is FQNEAQ in the germline V gene. V lost 5 bases and J 5 bases, leaving 31 bases between the germline ends. This CDR3 has 20 residues. CDR3 residues: CASSVIKEAGSLGTHNEQFF. The CDR3, as DNA: TGTGCCAGCAGCGTCATTAAAGAGGCGGGCTCTTTAGGAACACACAATGAGCAGTTCTTC.

The chain joins TRBV2 to TRBJ2-7, with unresolved D. The V end lost 2 bases, the J end lost 4 bases, and 12 bases lay between the germline ends. CDR1 is SNHLY and CDR2 is FYNNEI in the germline V gene. The CDR3 consists of 14 residues. CDR3 region: CASSELTERYEQYF. CDR3 in DNA: TGTGCCAGCAGTGAATTAACCGAGCGTTACGAGCAGTACTTC.